One sample yielded the 18 T cell receptor beta chains listed below, sequenced in a study of memory CD4+ T cells and cytomegalovirus serostatus. Profiled with immunoSEQ multiplex PCR; TCRdb holds only in-frame clones, not every one. The data hold fewer than 75,000 clones, with roughly four fifths observed a single time. The sort gate was single viable CD3+CD4+CD8-CD45RO+ cells for memory CD4+ T cells. Sequenced material: memory CD4+ T cells from blood. The source is an adult in good health and CMV-seronegative.

V and J are TRBV30 and TRBJ2-7; weak D call: TRBD1 (5 bases). Trimming cost V 5 bases and J 3 bases, with 8 bases left between them. CDR3 length equals 11 residues. The V gene's germline CDR1 is GTSNPN and CDR2 SVGIG (reference sequence). CDR3 in DNA: TGTGCCTGGTCGCAGGGCTACGAGCAGTACTTC. It translates to CAWSQGYEQYF.

The chain joins TRBV5-5 to TRBJ2-5, with TRBD1 matching over 7 bases. Germline V lookup: CDR1 SGHKS, CDR2 YYEKEE (reference sequence). J gave up 7 bases and V 2 bases, and 5 bases lay outside the gene matches. This CDR3 has 13 residues. The CDR3 nucleotides are TGTGCCAGCAGCTTCGGACAGGCGTCGACCCAGTACTTC. It codes for CASSFGQASTQYF.

V usage is TRBV7-8 and J usage is TRBJ2-7; 9 nucleotides align to TRBD2. V lost 5 bases, J lost 4 bases, and 15 bases stayed unmatched. Germline assignment: CDR1 SGHVS and CDR2 FQNEAQ. The CDR3 sequence is 17 residues long. In nucleotides, the CDR3 is TGTGCCAGCAGCAGTAGCCGGTTGGGTAGCGGGAGATACGAGCAGTACTTC. Encoded protein: CASSSSRLGSGRYEQYF.

The gene calls are TRBV11-2 and TRBJ2-1; D is unclear. The CDR3 sequence is 11 residues long. V shed 2 bases and J shed 10 bases, with 6 bases lying between them. CDR1 and CDR2 (germline): SGHAT, FQNNGV. CDR3 bases: TGTGCCAGCAGCTTATATGGAGAGCAGTTCTTC. Protein product: CASSLYGEQFF.

This clone showed up just once. This chain's CDR3 is CASSFGVAGAGNEQFF. CDR3 nucleotides: TGTGCCAGCAGCTTTGGGGTAGCGGGAGCGGGCAATGAGCAGTTCTTC. The V and J genes are TRBV7-9 and TRBJ2-1, with 9 bases identical to TRBD2. CDR3 length: 16 amino acids. J lost 6 bases, V lost 3 bases, and 9 bases had no gene match. Germline CDR1 SEHNR, CDR2 FQNEAQ (reference sequence).

V is TRBV18 and J is TRBJ1-2, with D maybe TRBD1 (5 bases). The CDR3 runs 12 residues. Trimming left V 5 bases short and J 7 bases short, with 11 bases between. Germline values: CDR1 KGHSH, CDR2 LQKENI. This chain's CDR3 is CASSSDTPGYTF. The CDR3 DNA reads TGTGCCAGCTCATCGGACACTCCTGGCTACACCTTC.

V is TRBV19 and J is TRBJ1-1; D is unclear. V was pared by 6 bases and J by 2 bases, with 16 bases between. CDR1 is LNHDA and CDR2 is SQIVND in the germline V gene (reference sequence). The CDR3 spans 15 residues. The CDR3 bases are TGTGCCAGTAGATGGGCCAACACAGAAAACACTGAAGCTTTCTTT. Amino acids: CASRWANTENTEAFF.

The chain combines TRBV5-4 with TRBJ1-1, with unresolved D. CDR3 size: 14 residues. Trimming left V 3 bases short and J 6 bases short, with 15 bases between. The germline gives CDR1 SGHNT, CDR2 YYREEE (reference sequence). The CDR3: CASSYRHNLAEAFF. The CDR3, as DNA: TGTGCCAGCAGCTACCGACACAACTTAGCTGAAGCTTTCTTT.

This clone was seen a few times. The gene calls are TRBV6-1 and TRBJ1-2, with TRBD1 identical over 7 bases. V dropped 10 bases and J dropped 3; count of bases not matched to a gene: 5. In germline, CDR1 is MNHNS, CDR2 SASEGT. The CDR3 contains 12 residues. In DNA, the CDR3 is TGTGCCACCCAGACAGGGTACTATGGCTACACCTTC. Translation gives CATQTGYYGYTF.

The V and J genes are TRBV7-9 and TRBJ1-4; D is undetermined. V was trimmed by 5 bases and J by 2 bases, leaving 12 bases between them. Germline loops: CDR1 SEHNR, CDR2 FQNEAQ (reference sequence). The CDR3 has 15 residues. The CDR3 sequence is CASSPMGVTNEKLFF. Here the CDR3 DNA reads TGTGCCAGCAGCCCCATGGGTGTCACTAATGAAAAACTGTTTTTT.

This chain links TRBV25-1 with TRBJ2-7, with D unresolved. The CDR3 consists of 12 residues. The germline V gene has CDR1 MGHDK and CDR2 SYGVNS. V shed 3 bases and J shed 5 bases, with 8 bases lying between them. The CDR3 loop is CASSDLRNEQYF. In DNA form, the CDR3 reads TGTGCCAGCAGTGACCTGAGGAACGAGCAGTACTTC.

J is TRBJ1-3 and V is TRBV7-6, with no clear D. Germline CDR1 SGHVS, CDR2 FNYEAQ. Deletions cut 5 bases from V and 0 bases from J, with 14 bases between. The CDR3 runs to 16 residues. CDR3 nucleotide sequence: TGTGCCAGCAGCCTTTCCGGGTCCTTCTCTGGAAACACCATATATTTT. This sequence encodes CASSLSGSFSGNTIYF.

The chain couples TRBV7-8 to TRBJ1-5; no reliable D call. The length of the CDR3 is 16 residues. V was pared by 3 bases and J by 5 bases, with 17 bases between. Germline lookup yields CDR1 SGHVS and CDR2 FQNEAQ. In nucleotides, the CDR3 is TGTGCCAGCAGCTTTGGTCCGTACGGGAGGGATCAGCCCCAGCATTTT. Translation gives CASSFGPYGRDQPQHF.

The rearrangement joins TRBV7-2 to TRBJ2-2; maybe TRBD1 (6 bases). CDR3 size: 15 residues. V lost 5 bases and J 1 base, leaving 11 bases between the germline ends. CDR1 is SGHTA and CDR2 is FQGNSA in the germline V gene. The DNA for the CDR3 is TGTGCCAGCAGCCCTACAGGGAGGAACACCGGGGAGCTGTTTTTT. As protein: CASSPTGRNTGELFF.

V usage is TRBV6-5 and J usage is TRBJ2-7, with a tentative D call TRBD2 (6 bases). This CDR3 is 15 amino acids long. Germline V gene sequence: CDR1 MNHEY, CDR2 SVGAGI. V was clipped by 0 bases and J by 3 bases, with 12 bases between them. DNA for the CDR3: TGTGCCAGCAGTTACTCGAGTGGGGGACTCTACGAGCAGTACTTC. This sequence encodes CASSYSSGGLYEQYF.

The table lists this clone with a few counts. At the DNA level, this CDR3 is encoded by other sequences in the same sample as well. The V gene is TRBV4-1, the J gene TRBJ2-7, with 7 positions matching TRBD1. V lost 1 base, J lost 3 bases, and 3 bases stayed unmatched. Germline loops: CDR1 MGHRA, CDR2 YSYEKL. The CDR3 is 14 residues long. The CDR3 sequence is CASSQGRTGYEQYF. Written as DNA, the CDR3 is TGCGCCAGCAGCCAAGGAAGGACAGGCTACGAGCAGTACTTC.

J is TRBJ2-1 and V is TRBV4-1, with 10 bases matching TRBD2. CDR1 MGHRA and CDR2 YSYEKL come from the germline V gene. The CDR3 length is 15 residues. V lost 0 bases, J lost 9 bases, and 5 bases stayed unmatched. The CDR3 here is CASSQDGASGGEQFF. The CDR3 nucleotides are TGCGCCAGCAGCCAAGATGGGGCTAGCGGGGGTGAGCAGTTCTTC.

The chain couples TRBV5-6 to TRBJ2-7, with 8 bases lining up with TRBD1. The germline V gene encodes CDR1 SGHDT and CDR2 YYEEEE. After removal of 4 bases from V and 2 bases from J, the junction contained 2 bases not matched to a gene. The CDR3 is made up of 13 amino acids. CDR3 DNA sequence: TGTGCCAGCAGCATGGACAGGGCCTACGAGCAGTACTTC. Translation: CASSMDRAYEQYF. The complete variable domain, with remaining parts taken from reference TRBV5-6 and TRBJ2-7, reads DAGVTQSPTHLIKTRGQQVTLRCSPKSGHDTVSWYQQALGQGPQFIFQYYEEEERQRGNFPDRFSGHQFPNYSSELNVNALLLGDSALYLCASSMDRAYEQYFGPGTRLTVT.